The 21 T cell receptor beta chains listed next were all sequenced from one sample in a study of cytomegalovirus exposure and HLA in healthy donors. The PCR used 60 Vbeta and 13 Jbeta primers. Repertoires were generated with immunoSEQ multiplex PCR, while TCRdb's copy carries only in-frame clones and drops some. The table shows just over 150,000 clones, with roughly 72% occurring only once. The specimen sequenced was PBMCs. These receptors were taken from a man between 35 and 55 years old in good health and CMV-seropositive.

This clone was seen once. At the DNA level, this CDR3 is encoded by other sequences in the same sample as well. The rearrangement links TRBV7-2 to TRBJ2-7, with D tentatively TRBD1 (5 bases). CDR1 and CDR2 from the germline V gene are SGHTA and FQGNSA. V shed 4 bases and J shed 1 base, with 8 bases lying between them. The CDR3 length is 13 residues. CDR3: CASSSRQSYEQYF. For the CDR3, the DNA is TGTGCCAGCAGCTCACGACAGTCCTACGAGCAGTACTTC.

This clone was detected ten times or more. The genes are TRBV5-1 and TRBJ1-2; D is unclear. This CDR3 is 13 amino acids long. Germline-derived CDR1 and CDR2 are SGHRS and YFSETQ. Trimming cost V 0 bases and J 9 bases, with 12 bases left between them. The chain's CDR3 is CASSLGLVESYTF. CDR3 DNA sequence: TGCGCCAGCAGCTTGGGGTTGGTGGAGAGCTACACCTTC.

This clone was seen only a few times. This chain connects TRBV27 to TRBJ1-5; maybe TRBD1 (5 bases). The germline V and J ends were trimmed by 8 bases and 1 base, with 12 bases remaining between them. The CDR3 totals 14 residues. Germline lookup yields CDR1 MNHEY and CDR2 SMNVEV (reference sequence). Written as DNA, the CDR3 is TGTGCCAGCCATGGGGCAGGAAGCAATCAGCCCCAGCATTTT. Its protein is CASHGAGSNQPQHF.

This clone was seen only a few times. The rearrangement links TRBV7-8 to TRBJ1-6; 8 positions agree with TRBD1. V was pared by 2 bases and J by 7 bases, with 7 bases of the junction left unmatched. In germline, CDR1 is SGHVS, CDR2 FQNEAQ. The CDR3 is made up of 16 amino acids. The CDR3 nucleotides read TGTGCCAGCAGCTTATACCGCGACAGGGGCAATTCACCCCTCCACTTT. Amino acid sequence: CASSLYRDRGNSPLHF.

This clone turned up a few times. The same CDR3 is also encoded by other DNA sequences in this sample. V and J are TRBV4-1 and TRBJ1-5; a weak D match, TRBD1 (6 bases). Trimming removed 1 base from V and 0 bases from J, with 7 bases in between. The CDR3 spans 15 residues. The V gene's germline CDR1 is MGHRA and CDR2 YSYEKL. The CDR3 protein is CASSQGTASNQPQHF. CDR3 in DNA: TGCGCCAGCAGCCAAGGGACAGCTAGCAATCAGCCCCAGCATTTT.

V usage is TRBV30 and J usage is TRBJ2-5, with unresolved D. Germline V gene data show CDR1 as GTSNPN and CDR2 as SVGIG (reference sequence). V gave up 0 bases and J gave up 6 bases, with 11 bases separating them. The CDR3 consists of 13 residues. The DNA of the CDR3 is TGTGCCTGGAGTGTACAGCCTGGTAAGACCCAGTACTTC. This translates into CAWSVQPGKTQYF.

The V gene is TRBV18, the J gene TRBJ1-4, with TRBD1 matching 11 bases. V was clipped by 5 bases and J by 6 bases; unmatched bases: 2. The germline V gene has CDR1 KGHSH and CDR2 LQKENI. The CDR3 has 14 amino acids. The CDR3 DNA reads as TGTGCCAGCTCAGCGGACAGGGGGCATGAAAAACTGTTTTTT. Residues: CASSADRGHEKLFF.

The V and J genes are TRBV2 and TRBJ2-7, with TRBD1 matching 8 bases. The CDR3 is 14 amino acids. The V segment lost 1 base and the J segment 4 bases; nucleotides outside the gene matches: 3. From germline, CDR1 is SNHLY and CDR2 FYNNEI. This chain's CDR3 is CASSEDRGDYEQYF. As DNA, the CDR3 is TGTGCCAGCAGTGAAGACAGGGGGGATTACGAGCAGTACTTC.

In its sample, this clone was seen once. CDR3 in amino acids: CASSLEAGLGAKNIQYF. The CDR3 bases are TGTGCCAGCAGCTTAGAAGCCGGGTTGGGAGCCAAAAACATTCAGTACTTC. V is TRBV7-2 and J is TRBJ2-4; D uncertain. The V gene lost 1 base and the J gene lost 0 bases, with 13 bases spanning the gap. The CDR3 contains 17 residues. Looked up from germline, CDR1 is SGHTA and CDR2 is FQGNSA.

This rearrangement joins TRBV5-1 to TRBJ2-5, with 9 bases identical to TRBD1. The last part of the DNA fits TRBJ2-7 better; the J call may be wrong. CDR1 SGHRS and CDR2 YFSETQ come from the germline V gene. The CDR3 is 15 amino acids. DNA of the CDR3: TGCGCCAGCAAGCCAGTCGGGACAGGGTCCTACGAGCAGTACTTC. Translating gives CASKPVGTGSYEQYF.

The chain couples TRBV19 to TRBJ2-7, with no clear D. V was clipped by 7 bases and J by 7 bases, with 14 bases between them. CDR3 size: 12 residues. From germline, CDR1 is LNHDA and CDR2 SQIVND (reference sequence). The CDR3 nucleotides read TGTGCCAGTAAAACGGCAGGTCAAGAGCAGTACTTC. Translated: CASKTAGQEQYF. The complete variable domain, with remaining parts taken from reference TRBV19 and TRBJ2-7, reads DGGITQSPKYLFRKEGQNVTLSCEQNLNHDAMYWYRQDPGQGLRLIYYSQIVNDFQKGDIAEGYSVSREKKESFPLTVTSAQKNPTAFYLCASKTAGQEQYFGPGTRLTVT.

This clone was observed once. The V call is TRBV9, the J call TRBJ1-4, with 8 positions matching TRBD1. The CDR3 consists of 16 residues. CDR1 and CDR2 (germline): SGDLS, YYNGEE. After removal of 0 bases from V and 4 bases from J, the junction contained 5 bases not matched to a gene. The CDR3 DNA sequence: TGTGCCAGCAGCGTAGGAGGGACAGGTGTTAATGAAAAACTGTTTTTT. This gives the protein CASSVGGTGVNEKLFF.

V is TRBV4-3 and J is TRBJ2-7; a possible D gene is TRBD1 (6 bases). Germline CDR1 LGHNA, CDR2 YSLEER. Trimming left V 8 bases short and J 2 bases short, with 13 bases between. CDR3 size: 13 residues. The CDR3 region has the DNA TGCGCCAGCTCCCTGGGACACACCTACGAGCAGTACTTC. Residues: CASSLGHTYEQYF.

The chain carries TRBV14 and TRBJ2-7, with TRBD1 as a possible D gene (5 bases). The length of the CDR3 is 12 residues. Germline CDR1 SGHDN, CDR2 FVKESK. V was clipped by 4 bases and J by 2 bases, with 6 bases between them. CDR3 in amino acids: CASSRTTYEQYF. In DNA form, the CDR3 reads TGTGCCAGCAGCCGGACAACCTACGAGCAGTACTTC.

This chain links TRBV7-2 with TRBJ2-7, with a weak D call TRBD2 (6 bases). Trimming shortened V by 3 bases and J by 2 bases, and 8 bases separated the two germline ends. Germline V CDR1 and CDR2: SGHTA, FQGNSA. The CDR3 is 13 residues long. The CDR3 protein is CASSFGGAYEQYF. The DNA for the CDR3 is TGTGCCAGCAGCTTCGGCGGGGCCTACGAGCAGTACTTC.

V usage is TRBV19 and J usage is TRBJ1-6; tentative D call: TRBD1 (6 bases). Germline CDR1 LNHDA, CDR2 SQIVND (reference sequence). This CDR3 contains 16 residues. V lost 6 bases and J lost 6, with 18 bases in between. The CDR3 region has the DNA TGTGCCAGTAGACAGATTCGGACAGCGAGTAATTCACCCCTCCACTTT. It translates to CASRQIRTASNSPLHF.

This clone has just a few counts. The chain couples TRBV4-3 to TRBJ1-5; 8 positions match TRBD1. From germline, CDR1 is LGHNA and CDR2 YSLEER. The CDR3 runs to 16 residues. J was trimmed by 3 bases and V by 0 bases; bases with no gene match: 4. The CDR3 protein is CASSQDPRGPNQPQHF. CDR3 coding DNA: TGCGCCAGCAGCCAAGATCCCAGGGGGCCCAATCAGCCCCAGCATTTT.

This clone was counted between two and nine times. The chain uses TRBV10-3 and TRBJ2-1, with 8 bases matching TRBD1. The germline V gene encodes CDR1 ENHRY and CDR2 SYGVKD. V lost 0 bases and J lost 8; bases outside the gene matches: 3. The CDR3 is 14 residues long. This chain's CDR3 is CAISESTRGHEQFF. CDR3 DNA sequence: TGTGCCATCAGTGAGTCGACCAGGGGGCATGAGCAGTTCTTC.

The V and J genes are TRBV30 and TRBJ2-2; D possibly corresponds to TRBD2 (6 bases). V shed 7 bases and J shed 0 bases, with 18 bases lying between them. CDR1 is GTSNPN and CDR2 is SVGIG in the germline V gene (reference sequence). The CDR3 extends over 16 amino acids. The CDR3 DNA is TGTGCCTCCGGGACTCCTCAAACCCCGAACACCGGGGAGCTGTTTTTT. Amino acid sequence: CASGTPQTPNTGELFF.

This chain uses TRBV11-2 with TRBJ1-5, with D tentatively TRBD1 (5 bases). This CDR3 spans 13 amino acids. Deletions cut 5 bases from V and 5 bases from J, with 10 bases between. Germline V CDR1 and CDR2: SGHAT, FQNNGV. CDR3 sequence: CASSRGGYQPQHF. The CDR3 nucleotides are TGTGCCAGCAGCCGGGGGGGGTATCAGCCCCAGCATTTT. The entire variable domain, with the rest obtained from reference TRBV11-2 and TRBJ1-5, is as follows: EAGVAQSPRYKIIEKRQSVAFWCNPISGHATLYWYQQILGQGPKLLIQFQNNGVVDDSQLPKDRFSAERLKGVDSTLKIQPAKLEDSAVYLCASSRGGYQPQHFGDGTRLSIL.

This clone has only a few counts. This specimen includes other DNA sequences encoding the same CDR3. The genes are TRBV30 and TRBJ2-7, with no clear D. Germline V gives CDR1 GTSNPN, CDR2 SVGIG (reference sequence). V was shortened by 1 base and J by 3 bases, with 4 bases between the two germline ends. The CDR3 is 11 residues long. For the CDR3, the DNA is TGTGCCTGGAGTGAGCGCTACGAGCAGTACTTC. The encoded protein is CAWSERYEQYF.